The rows below give T cell receptor beta chains drawn from one sample of a study of regulatory T cells in long-lasting Graves disease. TCRdb itself ran the multiplex PCR reads through MiXCR, one entry per CDR3 protein. Of 400,000 to 500,000 distinct CDR3 sequences in the sample, roughly 20% are singletons; the top ten hold 7.8%. The specimen comprised peripheral blood mononuclear cells (PBMCs), sampled when the disease was refractory, from a patient treated with antithyroid drugs. The receptors were gathered from a female donor with Graves disease. CDR3s include the opening cysteine and the closing phenylalanine or tryptophan. Each record gives: CDR3 DNA, CDR3 protein, V gene, clone size, D gene, J gene. The D gene is left open where the match is weak. The size entry is marked missing in some rows and otherwise reads once, few, many or a size class.

CDR3 DNA: TGTGCCAGCAGCGTAGGGGGCGCGAACTACGAGCAGTACTTC
CDR3 protein: CASSVGGANYEQYF
V gene: TRBV9
clone size: -
D gene: -
J gene: TRBJ2-7

CDR3 DNA: TGTGCCAGCAGTTTATTCGCCGGTCAGCCCCAGCATTTT
CDR3 protein: CASSLFAGQPQHF
V gene: TRBV28
clone size: many
D gene: -
J gene: TRBJ1-5

CDR3 DNA: TGTGCCAGCAGCTCACTAAGGGCGGGAGGGCCGCGGGAGCAGTACTTC
CDR3 protein: CASSSLRAGGPREQYF
V gene: TRBV7-9
clone size: -
D gene: TRBD2
J gene: TRBJ2-7

CDR3 DNA: TGTGCCAGCAGCTTCCTAGCAAGCCAGCAAGGGACCTACGAGCAGTACTTC
CDR3 protein: CASSFLASQQGTYEQYF
V gene: TRBV7-2
clone size: many
D gene: -
J gene: TRBJ2-7

CDR3 DNA: TGCGCCAGCAGCTTGGGTGGGACAGGGAACACTGAAGCTTTCTTT
CDR3 protein: CASSLGGTGNTEAFF
V gene: TRBV5-1
clone size: many
D gene: TRBD1
J gene: TRBJ1-1

CDR3 DNA: TGTGCCAGCAGCAAACTGCAAAACACCGGGGAGCTGTTTTTT
CDR3 protein: CASSKLQNTGELFF
V gene: TRBV14
clone size: -
D gene: -
J gene: TRBJ2-2

CDR3 DNA: TGTGCCAGCAGCTTACAGACTGCACCGTTGCTTAATGAAAAACTGTTTTTT
CDR3 protein: CASSLQTAPLLNEKLFF
V gene: TRBV7-9
clone size: -
D gene: -
J gene: TRBJ1-4

CDR3 DNA: TGCGCCAGCAGCGTCCGGGACACCCAAGCTCGGGACTATGGCTACACCTTC
CDR3 protein: CASSVRDTQARDYGYTF
V gene: TRBV4-1
clone size: once
D gene: -
J gene: TRBJ1-2

CDR3 DNA: TGTGCCAGCAGAGCGGGACAGCTCAACACTGAAGCTTTCTTT
CDR3 protein: CASRAGQLNTEAFF
V gene: TRBV12-3/TRBV12-4
clone size: many
D gene: TRBD1
J gene: TRBJ1-1

CDR3 DNA: TGTGCCAGCAGGTCGACAGGGGAAAAGACCAGCGCGGAGGGCACCGGGGAGCTGTTTTTT
CDR3 protein: CASRSTGEKTSAEGTGELFF
V gene: TRBV7-2
clone size: -
D gene: TRBD1
J gene: TRBJ2-2

CDR3 DNA: TGCAGTGCTAAATCAGGGGGGTATGTTTACGAGCAGTACTTC
CDR3 protein: CSAKSGGYVYEQYF
V gene: TRBV20-1
clone size: few
D gene: -
J gene: TRBJ2-7

CDR3 DNA: TGTGCCAGCAGTTTAAACCGACGACAGGGGAACACTGAAGCTTTCTTT
CDR3 protein: CASSLNRRQGNTEAFF
V gene: TRBV27
clone size: many
D gene: TRBD1
J gene: TRBJ1-1

CDR3 DNA: TGCAGTGCGCCTCAGGGTCAGGGTGGCTACACCTTC
CDR3 protein: CSAPQGQGGYTF
V gene: TRBV20-1
clone size: many
D gene: -
J gene: TRBJ1-2

CDR3 DNA: TGTGCCAGCAGTTACAGAGCCGGCGAGCAGTACTTC
CDR3 protein: CASSYRAGEQYF
V gene: TRBV6-2/TRBV6-3
clone size: many
D gene: -
J gene: TRBJ2-7

CDR3 DNA: TGTGCCAGCATTTCATCGGGGGGCCACACTGAAGCTTTCTTT
CDR3 protein: CASISSGGHTEAFF
V gene: TRBV6-1
clone size: -
D gene: -
J gene: TRBJ1-1

CDR3 DNA: TGTGCCAGCAGTTTCTTACCCCAGCTAAACTACGAGCAGTACTTC
CDR3 protein: CASSFLPQLNYEQYF
V gene: TRBV6-2/TRBV6-3
clone size: many
D gene: -
J gene: TRBJ2-7

CDR3 DNA: TGTGCCAGTAGCTCCGGGACAGGGGACTCCTACGAGCAGTACTTC
CDR3 protein: CASSSGTGDSYEQYF
V gene: TRBV19
clone size: few
D gene: TRBD1
J gene: TRBJ2-7

CDR3 DNA: TGTGCCAGCACCTCTACCGGGCCAGGCGCAGATACGCAGTATTTT
CDR3 protein: CASTSTGPGADTQYF
V gene: TRBV12-3/TRBV12-4
clone size: -
D gene: -
J gene: TRBJ2-3

CDR3 DNA: TGTGCCAGCAGCCTCGGAGGGGGCGCAGAGACCCAGTACTTC
CDR3 protein: CASSLGGGAETQYF
V gene: TRBV6-2/TRBV6-3
clone size: many
D gene: -
J gene: TRBJ2-5

CDR3 DNA: TGTGCCAGCAGGGGACGGTGGCCTACCTACGAGCAGTACTTC
CDR3 protein: CASRGRWPTYEQYF
V gene: TRBV2
clone size: many
D gene: -
J gene: TRBJ2-7

CDR3 DNA: TGTGCCAGCAGTTATGGCAGGGCCGAAGCTTTCTTT
CDR3 protein: CASSYGRAEAFF
V gene: TRBV12-3/TRBV12-4
clone size: many
D gene: -
J gene: TRBJ1-1

CDR3 DNA: TGTGCCAGCAGCTTAGGGGGGGAGTACACTGAAGCTTTCTTT
CDR3 protein: CASSLGGEYTEAFF
V gene: TRBV7-9
clone size: -
D gene: -
J gene: TRBJ1-1

CDR3 DNA: TGTGCCAGTAGTACGGGACTAGCGGACGAGCAGTACTTC
CDR3 protein: CASSTGLADEQYF
V gene: TRBV19
clone size: many
D gene: TRBD2
J gene: TRBJ2-7

CDR3 DNA: TGTGCCAGCAGTCCTAGTGGGGGCTTCACTGAAGCTTTCTTT
CDR3 protein: CASSPSGGFTEAFF
V gene: TRBV28
clone size: many
D gene: -
J gene: TRBJ1-1

CDR3 DNA: TGTGCCAGCAATGAACGGGACAGTTTGTTTGGATCGCCGTTCTTC
CDR3 protein: CASNERDSLFGSPFF
V gene: TRBV2
clone size: -
D gene: TRBD1
J gene: TRBJ2-1

CDR3 DNA: TGTGCCACCAGTGATAACGACCGCCCTGGGGCCAACGTCCTGACTTTC
CDR3 protein: CATSDNDRPGANVLTF
V gene: TRBV24-1
clone size: many
D gene: -
J gene: TRBJ2-6

CDR3 DNA: TGTGCCAGCAGCCACCACGTGGCGGTAGCGGGAGTCGCGGCCACCGGGGAGCTGTTTTTT
CDR3 protein: CASSHHVAVAGVAATGELFF
V gene: TRBV3-1
clone size: -
D gene: TRBD2
J gene: TRBJ2-2